A selection of T cell receptor beta chains follows, all from one sample in a study of cytomegalovirus exposure and HLA in healthy donors. Measured with immunoSEQ multiplex PCR; TCRdb has only the in-frame clones, and not every one. The sample data list about 200,000 clones. The sequencing sample was made of PBMCs. The receptors were sampled from a girl aged 2-10 years in good health and CMV-seropositive. CDR3s include the opening cysteine and the closing phenylalanine or tryptophan. The D gene is left open where the match is weak.

D	V	CDR3
-	TRBV10-2	CASSQPGSRDWELFF
TRBD2	TRBV4-1	CASSSSGTSYNEQFF
TRBD1	TRBV4-2	CASSQDPGGAFF
TRBD1	TRBV25-1	CASSEFGTGSYSPLHF
TRBD1	TRBV28	CASSFGDRVNQPQHF
TRBD1	TRBV6-5	CATGETGDTGELFF
TRBD1	TRBV28	CASSLTGWDEQYF
-	TRBV4-2	CASSPARGTEAFF
-	TRBV4-1	CASSHSGYQPQHF
-	TRBV7-9	CASSLDRPGYEQYF
TRBD1	TRBV10-3	CAIRPGQGYDGSYNEQFF
TRBD1	TRBV9	CASSVRGQGATEAFF
TRBD2	TRBV2	CASSAGTSGLAKNIQYF
-	TRBV19	CASSILRGTDTQYF
-	TRBV7-9	CASSLGTSREETQYF
-	TRBV18	CASSPPLADNEQFF
-	TRBV29-1	CSVDFRPPQGAFF